The 15 T cell receptor beta chains reported below all come from one sample, sequenced in a study of cytomegalovirus exposure and HLA in healthy donors. It was with 60 Vbeta and 13 Jbeta primers that the PCR ran. Produced via immunoSEQ multiplex PCR; TCRdb's table is partial and in-frame only. The data contain 190,000 or so clones, around 75% of them seen just once; the ten biggest clones take up roughly 0.4%. Sequenced sample: PBMCs. The receptor source for this set is a male donor in good health and CMV-seropositive.

The genes are TRBV4-3 and TRBJ1-1, with D perhaps matching TRBD1 (6 bases). CDR3 size: 16 residues. Germline CDR1 is LGHNA and CDR2 is YSLEER. Trimming shortened V by 1 base and J by 2 bases, and 14 bases separated the two germline ends. The CDR3 DNA is TGCGCCAGCAGCCAAGTAATTGGACAGCCTAACACTGAAGCTTTCTTT. Translating gives CASSQVIGQPNTEAFF.

The rearrangement links TRBV18 to TRBJ2-4, with D maybe TRBD1 (6 bases). Germline V gene sequence: CDR1 KGHSH, CDR2 LQKENI. The CDR3 totals 16 residues. V was shortened by 4 bases and J by 6 bases, with 19 bases between the two germline ends. The CDR3 sequence is CASSLTQGLVGNIQYF. In nucleotides, the CDR3 is TGTGCCAGCTCACTCACCCAGGGGCTAGTTGGAAACATTCAGTACTTC.

The chain employs TRBV21-1 and TRBJ2-2; the DNA was not compared with TRBD2, the D call given in the table. TRBV21-1 is reported as a pseudogene. The CDR3 covers 16 residues. The CDR3 nucleotides read TGTGCCAGCAGCTTCCGGCTAGCGGGAGAAGAGGGGGAGCTGTTTTTT. This encodes CASSFRLAGEEGELFF.

The chain links TRBV18 to TRBJ1-1, with no clear D. V was clipped by 0 bases and J by 9 bases, with 14 bases between them. Germline CDR1 KGHSH, CDR2 LQKENI. The CDR3 spans 14 residues. CDR3: CASSPPTDPKKAFF. CDR3 bases: TGTGCCAGCTCACCACCAACAGACCCTAAAAAAGCTTTCTTT.

The chain carries TRBV4-1 and TRBJ2-7, with 8 bases aligning to TRBD2. Germline V gene sequence: CDR1 MGHRA, CDR2 YSYEKL. This CDR3 comprises 15 residues. With V trimmed by 0 bases and J by 3 bases, 4 bases remained unmatched. This CDR3 reads CASSQETSGVYEQYF. CDR3 bases: TGCGCCAGCAGCCAAGAAACTAGCGGTGTCTACGAGCAGTACTTC.

The chain is built from TRBV6-6 and TRBJ1-5; D call uncertain. V was pared by 4 bases and J by 7 bases, with 2 bases between. CDR3 length equals 10 residues. Germline values: CDR1 MNHNY, CDR2 SVGAGI (reference sequence). CDR3 loop: CASSLQPQHF. CDR3 DNA: TGTGCCAGCAGTTTACAGCCCCAGCATTTT.

The chain uses TRBV7-2 and TRBJ1-3, with 8 bases identical to TRBD1. The germline V gene encodes CDR1 SGHTA and CDR2 FQGNSA. Trimming cost V 5 bases and J 6 bases; bases outside gene matches: 6. The CDR3 runs 14 residues. The CDR3 loop reads CASSTRQGSNTIYF. In nucleotides, the CDR3 is TGTGCCAGCAGCACAAGACAGGGGTCAAACACCATATATTTT.

A single count supports this clone. The rearrangement links TRBV4-2 to TRBJ2-1; 7 bases align to TRBD2. The germline CDR1 and CDR2 sequences are LGHNA and YNFKEQ. Trimming took 4 bases from V and 8 from J; bases not matched to a gene: 5. This CDR3 is 13 amino acids long. The CDR3 loop reads CASSRDYEDEQFF. The CDR3 DNA reads as TGTGCCAGCAGCCGGGACTATGAGGATGAGCAGTTCTTC.

The rearrangement joins TRBV23-1 to TRBJ2-7; 9 bases fit TRBD2. TRBV23-1 is marked as an open reading frame, function uncertain. Trimming removed 2 bases from V and 6 bases from J; junction bases left unmatched: 11. The CDR3 loop spans 16 amino acids. CDR3 loop: CASSQGGTSTPCEQYF. CDR3 bases: TGCGCCAGCAGTCAAGGAGGGACTAGCACTCCATGCGAGCAGTACTTC.

The gene calls are TRBV6-5 and TRBJ1-5; TRBD1 aligns across 8 bases. Germline V gives CDR1 MNHEY, CDR2 SVGAGI. V was clipped by 0 bases and J by 3 bases; unmatched bases: 4. CDR3 length: 16 residues. The DNA for the CDR3 is TGTGCCAGCAGTTACTCTAAGACAGGGGTCAATCAGCCCCAGCATTTT. This codes for CASSYSKTGVNQPQHF.

The count of this clone is one. This chain joins TRBV19 and TRBJ2-5; 7 bases are a match to TRBD1. Germline assignment: CDR1 LNHDA and CDR2 SQIVND (reference sequence). This CDR3 has 17 residues. V was pared by 3 bases and J by 1 base, with 11 bases of the junction left unmatched. Written as DNA, the CDR3 is TGTGCCAGTAGTATTACTCAAGGGACAGTATCCCAAGAGACCCAGTACTTC. This gives the protein CASSITQGTVSQETQYF.

This clone turned up a few times. This sequence joins TRBV7-8 and TRBJ1-2; 7 bases match TRBD1. The CDR3 runs to 15 residues. Germline assignment: CDR1 SGHVS and CDR2 FQNEAQ. V lost 0 bases and J lost 4; bases outside the gene matches: 5. The CDR3 loop reads CASSLAPTGAYGYTF. CDR3 sequence (DNA): TGTGCCAGCAGCTTAGCCCCAACAGGGGCCTATGGCTACACCTTC.

The chain couples TRBV2 to TRBJ2-7, with 9 bases matching TRBD2. The length of the CDR3 is 14 residues. CDR1 and CDR2 (germline): SNHLY, FYNNEI. J gave up 3 bases and V 8 bases, and 8 bases lay outside the gene matches. CDR3 residues: CASGGLAGLYEQYF. The CDR3 DNA is TGTGCCAGCGGGGGGCTAGCGGGGCTCTACGAGCAGTACTTC.

The V gene is TRBV7-8, the J gene TRBJ1-2; 11 bases match TRBD1. Germline loops: CDR1 SGHVS, CDR2 FQNEAQ. Germline trimming cut 4 bases from V and 6 bases from J; bases unmatched to any gene: 10. The CDR3 is 16 amino acids. Here the CDR3 DNA reads TGTGCCAGCAGCTCCGGACAGGGGGCGCCTTGGGATGGCTACACCTTC. Its protein is CASSSGQGAPWDGYTF.

Only one count was recorded for this clone. J is TRBJ2-7 and V is TRBV30; 8 nucleotides match TRBD1. The CDR3 spans 13 residues. Germline V gives CDR1 GTSNPN, CDR2 SVGIG (reference sequence). With 4 bases clipped from V and 3 bases from J, the junction kept 5 bases outside the gene matches. This CDR3 reads CAWTRQGNYEQYF. CDR3 coding DNA: TGTGCCTGGACTCGACAGGGGAACTACGAGCAGTACTTC. Using reference TRBV30 and TRBJ2-7 for the parts outside the CDR3, the full variable domain is SQTIHQWPATLVQPVGSPLSLECTVEGTSNPNLYWYRQAAGRGLQLLFYSVGIGQISSEVPQNLSASRPQDRQFILSSKKLLLSDSGFYLCAWTRQGNYEQYFGPGTRLTVT.